This entry describes one T cell receptor (beta chain). Antigen: not known. TCRdb reanalysed the 5' RACE reads using MiXCR and keeps one entry per CDR3 protein. This sample carries 400,000 to 650,000 distinct CDR3 sequences, around 20% of them seen once, and the ten largest clones take approximately 0.95%. The sample originates from a study of identical twins. Study results and limitations: There were fewer insertions in abundant cord blood beta clonotypes, but memory repertoires showed no such pattern.

This sample was shared with a second study, whose subject was T cells expressing NK-cell markers. Per that paper: It was still unclear whether expanded NKG2C+ T cell clones were HCMV specific.

This clonotype was obtained from a woman under 30 in good health. Sample: CD4+ T cells sorted from blood.

The CDR3 region is CASSGTRGLGSYEQYF. Written as DNA, the CDR3 is TGCGCCAGCAGCGGAACGCGGGGCTTAGGCTCCTACGAGCAGTACTTC. The chain recombines TRBV4-3 with TRBJ2-7, with D possibly TRBD2 on 6 matching bases. There are 16 residues in the CDR3. Germline V gene sequence: CDR1 LGHNA, CDR2 YSLEER. Trimming left V 5 bases short and J 0 bases short, with 17 bases between.